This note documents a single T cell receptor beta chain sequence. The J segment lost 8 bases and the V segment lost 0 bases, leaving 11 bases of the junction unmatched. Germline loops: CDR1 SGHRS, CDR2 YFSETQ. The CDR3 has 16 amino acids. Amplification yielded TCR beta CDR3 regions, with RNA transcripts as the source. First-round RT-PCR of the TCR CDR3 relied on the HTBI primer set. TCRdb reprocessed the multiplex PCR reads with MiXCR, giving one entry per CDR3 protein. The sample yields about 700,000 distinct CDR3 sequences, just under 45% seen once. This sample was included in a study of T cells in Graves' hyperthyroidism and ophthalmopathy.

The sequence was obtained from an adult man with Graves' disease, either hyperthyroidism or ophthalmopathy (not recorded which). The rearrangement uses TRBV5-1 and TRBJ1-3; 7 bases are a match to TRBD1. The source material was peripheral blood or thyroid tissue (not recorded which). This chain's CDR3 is CASSLASGTVLDTIYF. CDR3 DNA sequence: TGCGCCAGCAGCTTGGCCAGTGGGACAGTTTTGGACACCATATATTTT. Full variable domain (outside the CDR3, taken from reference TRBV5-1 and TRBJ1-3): KAGVTQTPRYLIKTRGQQVTLSCSPISGHRSVSWYQQTPGQGLQFLFEYFSETQRNKGNFPGRFSGRQFSNSRSEMNVSTLELGDSALYLCASSLASGTVLDTIYFGEGSWLTVV.